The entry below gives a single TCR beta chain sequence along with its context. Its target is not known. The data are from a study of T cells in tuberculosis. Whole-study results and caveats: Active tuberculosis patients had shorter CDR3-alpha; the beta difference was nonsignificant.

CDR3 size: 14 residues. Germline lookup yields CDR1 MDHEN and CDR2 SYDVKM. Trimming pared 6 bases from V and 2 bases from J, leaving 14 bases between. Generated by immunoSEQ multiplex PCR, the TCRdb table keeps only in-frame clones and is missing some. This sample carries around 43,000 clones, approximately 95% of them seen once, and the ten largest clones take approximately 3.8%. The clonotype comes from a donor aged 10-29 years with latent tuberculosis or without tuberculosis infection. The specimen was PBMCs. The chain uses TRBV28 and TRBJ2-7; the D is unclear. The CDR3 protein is CASSGADITYEQYF. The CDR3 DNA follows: TGTGCCAGCAGCGGCGCCGACATCACCTACGAGCAGTACTTC.